There are many counts of the clone carrying this T cell receptor beta chain. Its antigen is unknown. This entry belongs to a study of breast tumors, draining lymph nodes, adjacent tissues. TCRdb redid the calling of the multiplex PCR reads with MiXCR, one entry per CDR3 protein. Counted here are approximately 120,000 distinct CDR3 sequences, roughly 20% occurring once; the ten biggest clones make up around 2.2%. Samples came from axillary lymph nodes draining the breast cancer. Findings and caveats of the study: Compared with lymph nodes, tumors were less diverse; compared with nontumor tissue, more.

Germline V gene data show CDR1 as SEHNR and CDR2 as FQNEAQ (reference sequence). Unmatched junction bases numbered 8, after V lost 5 bases and J lost 5 bases. The CDR3 has 16 amino acids. The genes are TRBV7-9 and TRBJ2-1, with TRBD2 identical over 11 bases. The sequence derives from a female donor with breast cancer. Some clones in this sample may be carry-over from other donors' samples. Specimen: axillary lymph node tissue. The CDR3 region is CASSAPGLADHNEQFF. The CDR3, as DNA: TGTGCCAGCAGCGCCCCGGGACTAGCGGACCACAATGAGCAGTTCTTC.